These 21 T cell receptor beta chains originate from one sample sequenced in a study of cytomegalovirus exposure and HLA in healthy donors. Both 60 Vbeta primers and 13 Jbeta primers went into the PCR. Profiled with immunoSEQ multiplex PCR; TCRdb holds only in-frame clones, not every one. This repertoire shows 150,000 to 200,000 clones, around 86% found once; its top ten account for around 0.91%. The sample taken for sequencing was PBMCs. The receptors come from a girl aged 2 to 9 in good health and CMV-seropositive.

The chain has TRBV27 and TRBJ2-7; tentatively, D is TRBD2 (6 bases). Trimming shortened V by 2 bases and J by 0 bases, and 11 bases separated the two germline ends. The CDR3 is 15 amino acids. Germline V gives CDR1 MNHEY, CDR2 SMNVEV (reference sequence). The CDR3 coding sequence is TGTGCCAGCAGTTTACGGGAGTCGAGCTCCTACGAGCAGTACTTC. It is translated as CASSLRESSSYEQYF.

The chain carries TRBV11-2 and TRBJ1-5; no definite D call. The CDR3 spans 12 residues. The germline CDR1 and CDR2 sequences are SGHAT and FQNNGV. V was clipped by 6 bases and J by 0 bases, with 3 bases between them. The CDR3 region is CASRASNQPQHF. Here the CDR3 DNA reads TGTGCCAGCAGGGCTAGCAATCAGCCCCAGCATTTT.

The chain recombines TRBV28 with TRBJ1-5, with 12 bases that match TRBD1. Germline lookup yields CDR1 MDHEN and CDR2 SYDVKM. Trimming at V came to 4 bases and at J to 7 bases, leaving 8 bases not matched to a gene. This CDR3 contains 16 residues. CDR3 nucleotide sequence: TGTGCCAGCAGTTCGCCGGGACAGGGGGCGTGGCAGCCCCAGCATTTT. This codes for CASSSPGQGAWQPQHF.

The V gene is TRBV7-3, the J gene TRBJ2-2; 10 positions agree with TRBD2. V lost 5 bases to trimming and J lost 6 bases; unmatched junction nucleotides: 9. The CDR3 length is 16 residues. CDR1 SGHTA and CDR2 FQGTGA come from the germline V gene. The CDR3 region has the DNA TGTGCCAGCAGCCCTGTAGCGGGAGGCGGTTCCGGGGAGCTGTTTTTT. This encodes CASSPVAGGGSGELFF. Variable domain in full (rest from reference TRBV7-3 and TRBJ2-2): GAGVSQTPSNKVTEKGKYVELRCDPISGHTALYWYRQSLGQGPEFLIYFQGTGAADDSGLPNDRFFAVRPEGSVSTLKIQRTERGDSAVYLCASSPVAGGGSGELFFGEGSRLTVL.

V is TRBV29-1 and J is TRBJ2-2; TRBD2 might be the D (5 bases). The CDR3 extends over 13 amino acids. Germline CDR1 is SQVTM and CDR2 is ANQGSEA. With 2 bases removed from V and 7 bases from J, the gap between germline ends came to 11 bases. The CDR3 DNA sequence: TGCAGCGTTGAAAGGCCTGCGGGCGGGGAGCTGTTTTTT. This encodes CSVERPAGGELFF.

The chain combines TRBV5-1 with TRBJ2-1; 8 bases match TRBD2. The length of the CDR3 is 15 residues. Germline values: CDR1 SGHRS, CDR2 YFSETQ. V lost 1 base to trimming and J lost 8 bases; unmatched junction nucleotides: 8. In DNA, the CDR3 is TGCGCCAGCAGCTTGAGGGACGGGACTAGGGATGAGCAGTTCTTC. Translation: CASSLRDGTRDEQFF.

The chain employs TRBV28 and TRBJ2-7, with TRBD2 matching 10 bases. The CDR3 totals 14 residues. Germline V gene data show CDR1 as MDHEN and CDR2 as SYDVKM. Trimming took 8 bases from V and 5 from J; bases not matched to a gene: 9. The CDR3 DNA sequence: TGTGCCAGCGTACCTCTAGCGGGAGTAGACGAGCAGTACTTC. Amino acid sequence: CASVPLAGVDEQYF. Supplemented by reference TRBV28 and TRBJ2-7, the full variable domain reads DVKVTQSSRYLVKRTGEKVFLECVQDMDHENMFWYRQDPGLGLRLIYFSYDVKMKEKGDIPEGYSVSREKKERFSLILESASTNQTSMYLCASVPLAGVDEQYFGPGTRLTVT.

V is TRBV7-2 and J is TRBJ2-3; 9 bases map to TRBD2. The CDR3 has 15 amino acids. Germline V gives CDR1 SGHTA, CDR2 FQGNSA. Trimming cost V 3 bases and J 3 bases; bases outside gene matches: 4. CDR3 DNA sequence: TGTGCCAGCAGCTTGGCGGGAGGGGCGACAGATACGCAGTATTTT. Its translation is CASSLAGGATDTQYF.

This CDR3 reads CASSLGDFSSTDTQYF. The DNA of the CDR3 is TGCGCCAGCAGCTTGGGGGACTTCAGCTCCACAGATACGCAGTATTTT. V gene TRBV5-1 combines with J gene TRBJ2-3; possibly TRBD2 for D (6 bases). V lost 0 bases to trimming and J lost 2 bases, with 13 bases between them. CDR1 and CDR2 (germline): SGHRS, YFSETQ. The CDR3 spans 16 residues.

This chain connects TRBV30 to TRBJ1-5, with a tentative D call TRBD1 (6 bases). The V gene lost 0 bases and the J gene lost 7 bases, with 7 bases spanning the gap. CDR1 GTSNPN and CDR2 SVGIG come from the germline V gene (reference sequence). The CDR3 covers 12 residues. CDR3 in amino acids: CAWSVGGQPQHF. The CDR3 region has the DNA TGTGCCTGGAGTGTAGGGGGACAGCCCCAGCATTTT.

The chain uses TRBV4-1 and TRBJ2-7; TRBD2 might be the D (5 bases). The CDR3 runs to 16 residues. CDR1 is MGHRA, CDR2 YSYEKL, per germline. Trimming took 4 bases from V and 2 from J, leaving 18 bases between them. CDR3 nucleotide sequence: TGCGCCAGCAGCCTAGACGATAGCGACGCCCCCTACGAGCAGTACTTC. Translated, it gives CASSLDDSDAPYEQYF.

The gene calls are TRBV30 and TRBJ2-5; 7 nucleotides match TRBD2. The germline V gene has CDR1 GTSNPN and CDR2 SVGIG (reference sequence). V was clipped by 0 bases and J by 5 bases; unmatched bases: 3. The CDR3 totals 13 residues. DNA for the CDR3: TGTGCCTGGAGTGTAAACGGGAGGGAGACCCAGTACTTC. Translating it yields CAWSVNGRETQYF.

The rearrangement uses TRBV4-1 and TRBJ1-3, with D tentatively TRBD1 (5 bases). The CDR3 runs 16 residues. Germline-derived CDR1 and CDR2 are MGHRA and YSYEKL. V lost 6 bases, J lost 0 bases, and 15 bases lay in between. In nucleotides, the CDR3 is TGCGCCAGCAGGCCATCTACAGGCCGCTCTGGAAACACCATATATTTT. It encodes CASRPSTGRSGNTIYF.

The chain recombines TRBV7-6 with TRBJ1-1, with D tentatively TRBD1 (5 bases). Per the germline V gene, CDR1 is SGHVS and CDR2 is FNYEAQ. V was pared by 3 bases and J by 8 bases, with 16 bases between. This CDR3 region has 14 residues. The CDR3 bases are TGTGCCAGCAGCTTGGGCACCGACAGCTTCGAAGCTTTCTTT. It encodes CASSLGTDSFEAFF.

The V and J genes are TRBV11-2 and TRBJ1-4; possible D gene TRBD1, 6 bases. This CDR3 is built from 13 residues. Looked up from germline, CDR1 is SGHAT and CDR2 is FQNNGV. The V gene lost 8 bases and the J gene lost 8 bases, with 15 bases spanning the gap. CDR3 region: CASLAPGTEKLFF. The CDR3 DNA is TGTGCCAGCTTAGCCCCCGGGACAGAAAAACTGTTTTTT.

J is TRBJ1-1 and V is TRBV5-4; D unclear. The CDR3 spans 13 residues. Germline lookup yields CDR1 SGHNT and CDR2 YYREEE (reference sequence). Between the trimmed V and J ends, which lost 5 bases and 1 base, there was a span of 9 bases. In DNA, the CDR3 is TGTGCCAGCAGTCCGGACTGGAACACTGAAGCTTTCTTT. Residues: CASSPDWNTEAFF.

This clone was found a few times. The gene calls are TRBV7-6 and TRBJ1-2; D ambiguous. This CDR3 has 14 amino acids. CDR1 and CDR2 from the germline V gene are SGHVS and FNYEAQ. V was shortened by 5 bases and J by 6 bases, with 16 bases between the two germline ends. The DNA for the CDR3 is TGTGCCAGCAGCGCCACGCCGAGAGGCGATGGCTACACCTTC. Its translation is CASSATPRGDGYTF.

The V gene is TRBV18, the J gene TRBJ2-7, with TRBD1 matching 9 bases. In germline, CDR1 is KGHSH, CDR2 LQKENI. This CDR3 region has 16 residues. V shed 3 bases, J shed 2 bases, and the junction held 8 bases outside the gene matches. Here the CDR3 DNA reads TGTGCCAGCTCACCGAGTCGGGACAGGGTCCCCTACGAGCAGTACTTC. Encoded protein: CASSPSRDRVPYEQYF.

V usage is TRBV29-1 and J usage is TRBJ2-2, with D possibly matching TRBD2 (5 bases). Germline assignment: CDR1 SQVTM and CDR2 ANQGSEA. The CDR3 extends over 12 amino acids. Trimming left V 4 bases short and J 8 bases short, with 11 bases between. CDR3 bases: TGCAGCGTTGTAATTGGAGGAGGGGAGCTGTTTTTT. Residues: CSVVIGGGELFF.

Only one count was recorded for this clone. V and J are TRBV6-5 and TRBJ2-5, with 12 bases matching TRBD2. Germline V CDR1 and CDR2: MNHEY, SVGAGI. This CDR3 is built from 14 residues. Trimming took 6 bases from V and 5 from J; bases not matched to a gene: 4. The CDR3 reads CASSHGTSGETQYF. The CDR3 DNA follows: TGTGCCAGCAGCCACGGGACTAGCGGGGAGACCCAGTACTTC.

The chain is built from TRBV6-1 and TRBJ1-5; 9 positions agree with TRBD1. Germline trimming cut 3 bases from V and 6 bases from J; bases unmatched to any gene: 3. Germline values: CDR1 MNHNS, CDR2 SASEGT. The CDR3 covers 14 residues. This CDR3 is CASSEGQGPQPQHF. CDR3 nucleotides: TGTGCCAGCAGTGAGGGACAGGGTCCTCAGCCCCAGCATTTT.